This TCR beta chain was documented in a study of human CD8 memory T cell subsets. The germline gives CDR1 SNHLY, CDR2 FYNNEI. The CDR3 extends over 16 amino acids. Sequencing libraries of TCR beta were made by UMI-labeled 5' RACE. TCRdb re-called the 5' RACE reads, yielding one record per CDR3 amino acid sequence without DNA. Its clone listing holds more than 7,500 distinct CDR3 sequences. PBMC in the sample derive from buffy coats of healthy donors. Enriched by negative magnetic separation, total CD8+ T cells were obtained. The TCR comes from a human donor in good health. Sequenced input: CD8+ T cells from PBMCs. This chain uses TRBV2 with TRBJ2-5; the TRBD2 assignment by TCRdb is unverifiable without DNA. CDR3 sequence reads: CASSPIVTGDEETQYF.